This T cell receptor beta chain was found in a study of blood T cell repertoires in COVID-19. Assay: immunoSEQ multiplex PCR; the TCRdb copy retains only in-frame clones and omits some. The table lists some 250,000 clones, about 91% of them singletons, with 1% to 1.5% in the top ten. Participants were placed into cohorts based on the clinical history they reported. V was pared by 5 bases and J by 9 bases, with 8 bases of the junction left unmatched. The germline V gene encodes CDR1 LNHDA and CDR2 SQIVND (reference sequence). The CDR3 has 15 residues. The chain carries TRBV19 and TRBJ1-6, with 9 bases that match TRBD1. The specimen was PBMCs or T cells enriched from blood (not recorded which). The TCR originated in a human donor in a cohort exposed to, infected with or recovered from COVID-19 (not recorded which). The donor label of this sample is uncertain. Here the CDR3 DNA reads TGTGCCAGTAGTGCACAGGGGGCGCGTCGTTCACCCCTCCACTTT. Its protein is CASSAQGARRSPLHF.